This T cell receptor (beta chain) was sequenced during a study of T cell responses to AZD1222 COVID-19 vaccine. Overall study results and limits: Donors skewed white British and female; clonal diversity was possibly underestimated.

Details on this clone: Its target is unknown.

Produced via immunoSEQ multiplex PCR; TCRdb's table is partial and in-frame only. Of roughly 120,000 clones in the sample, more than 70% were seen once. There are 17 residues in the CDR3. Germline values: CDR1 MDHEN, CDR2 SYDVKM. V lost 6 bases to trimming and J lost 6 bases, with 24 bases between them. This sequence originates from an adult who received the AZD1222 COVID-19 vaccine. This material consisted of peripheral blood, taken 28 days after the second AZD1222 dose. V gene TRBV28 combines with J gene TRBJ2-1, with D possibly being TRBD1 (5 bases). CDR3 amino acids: CASSLRNVRRGVNEQFF. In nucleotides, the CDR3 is TGTGCCAGCAGCCTCCGGAATGTACGTAGGGGCGTCAATGAGCAGTTCTTC.